What follows are 2 T cell receptor beta chains derived from one specimen sequenced in a study of blood T cell repertoires in COVID-19 (TCRdb year 2020). The protocol used for the library was the immunoSEQ multiplex PCR assay. TCRdb obtained this table from immuneACCESS and retained in-frame rearrangements with V and J assigned. These tables miss some clones; where compared with another copy, unresolved V genes account for less than half of the shortfall, and the remainder is unexplained. Present in this sample are around 130,000 clones, about 81% of which were seen just once. The top ten constitute approximately 18% of the sample. Sequenced material: peripheral blood. Receptor source: a woman of 80 years or more with acute or convalescent COVID-19.

The chain joins TRBV7-2 to TRBJ1-4, with 7 bases lining up with TRBD1. Germline CDR1 is SGHTA and CDR2 is FQGNSA. Trimming at V came to 1 base and at J to 7 bases, leaving 3 bases not matched to a gene. The CDR3 covers 14 residues. CDR3 bases: TGTGCCAGCAGCTTAGACAGGGGAGTTGAAAAACTGTTTTTT. Translating it yields CASSLDRGVEKLFF.

The genes are TRBV27 and TRBJ1-1, with TRBD1 matching 7 bases. The germline CDR1 and CDR2 sequences are MNHEY and SMNVEV (reference sequence). This CDR3 has 15 amino acids. Trimming removed 3 bases from V and 1 base from J; junction bases left unmatched: 5. CDR3 DNA sequence: TGTGCCAGCAGTTTCCGGGACAGCTCGAACACTGAAGCTTTCTTT. As protein: CASSFRDSSNTEAFF.